Sequencing of this TCR beta chain was carried out in a study of Tregs in tolerant kidney transplant recipients. Findings of the study overall: Biological reproducibility was not directly addressed in this study. The small number of patients limits these findings pending further validation.

For this clone: Its antigen is not identified.

Trimming took off 2 bases at V and 6 bases at J, with 17 bases between the two ends. Germline lookup yields CDR1 SGHNT and CDR2 YYREEE (reference sequence). The CDR3 loop spans 16 amino acids. Only in-frame clones appear in the TCRdb table, and some are missing; sequencing was by immunoSEQ multiplex PCR. The sample includes about 77,000 clones, less than 98% seen only once; the top ten take over 0.45%. V usage is TRBV5-4 and J usage is TRBJ1-4; tentative D call: TRBD1 (5 bases). This sequence was found in a human donor who received a combined kidney and bone marrow transplant. The material sequenced was CD4+ T cells from blood, taken before the transplant. The DNA of the CDR3 is TGTGCCAGCAGCTTTAGTCCGGGGGTGGGGGATGAAAAACTGTTTTTT. Protein: CASSFSPGVGDEKLFF.